This TCR beta chain was documented in a study of early T cells in non-severe SARS-CoV-2 infection (TCRdb year 2021). Regarding the research as a whole: TCR sequencing used bulk RNA from unsorted whole blood, so alpha and beta chains could not be paired.

The method was 5' RACE. Sequenced using a NextSeq 500. The TCR library protocol attached unique molecular identifiers to individual cDNA molecules to correct for sequencing error and PCR bias. Sequencing covered both TCR alpha and beta chains, and within each sample the abundances of alpha and beta sequences were tightly co-correlated. Turning to the authors' computational methods: V gene, J gene and CDR3 annotation of TCR sequences was performed with Decombinator V4. TCRs were defined as expanded if a significant change between any two time points was detected under a Poisson model with p below 0.0001. Abundances of TCRs were expressed as counts per million after normalisation to the total number of TCRs sequenced in each sample. MAIT TCRs were defined by TRAV1-2 paired with TRAJ12, TRAJ20 or TRAJ33, and iNKT TCRs by TRAV10 paired with TRAJ18. VDJdb, accessed 1 November 2021, was searched for CMV, EBV and SARS-CoV-2 annotated TCRs, excluding TCRs annotated for multiple antigens. TCRdb took the public reads, trimmed them with fastp at Q25, ran MiXCR for clone calling and kept in-frame beta chains. A single entry per CDR3 protein holds the most common genes and DNA from its merged rows. None of the V and J calls come from the authors' own analysis; TCRdb made them. This sample is represented by roughly 60,000 distinct CDR3 sequences; around 13% of them were singletons. The leading ten clones occupy 4% to 5% of the sample.

Beyond this particular receptor, the publication reports: VDJdb matching was skewed toward anti-spike CD8 responses and likely underestimated virus-specific expansions by missing private and CD4 specificities.

There are many counts of this clonotype. Its specific antigen is unknown. The sample holds no much larger clone one base away, and base qualities are not on file. Trimming accounts for 6 bases at V and 9 bases at J, while the number of junction bases matched to no gene is 4. The CDR3 measures 12 amino acids from cysteine to phenylalanine. Just the 36-base CDR3 DNA is kept, in frame starting at base 1. Sequences SNHLY (CDR1) and FYNNEI (CDR2) are obtained from the germline V gene. Set within a cohort of healthcare workers in London, UK, this nested case-control study involved weekly PCR testing of nasopharyngeal swabs along with blood sampling. Healthcare workers were recruited between 23 and 31 March 2020, during the week of the UK lockdown, and were followed weekly for up to roughly 16 weeks.

Sequencing was carried out using whole blood. The TCR sequence derives from an adult who was a healthcare worker with PCR-confirmed SARS-CoV-2 infection or an uninfected control (not recorded which). This chain joins TRBV2 to TRBJ2-1; a stretch of 8 junction bases matches TRBD1. The CDR3 reads as follows: CASRLDRGEQFF. The nucleotide sequence reads as follows: TGTGCCAGCAGACTCGACAGGGGTGAGCAGTTCTTC.